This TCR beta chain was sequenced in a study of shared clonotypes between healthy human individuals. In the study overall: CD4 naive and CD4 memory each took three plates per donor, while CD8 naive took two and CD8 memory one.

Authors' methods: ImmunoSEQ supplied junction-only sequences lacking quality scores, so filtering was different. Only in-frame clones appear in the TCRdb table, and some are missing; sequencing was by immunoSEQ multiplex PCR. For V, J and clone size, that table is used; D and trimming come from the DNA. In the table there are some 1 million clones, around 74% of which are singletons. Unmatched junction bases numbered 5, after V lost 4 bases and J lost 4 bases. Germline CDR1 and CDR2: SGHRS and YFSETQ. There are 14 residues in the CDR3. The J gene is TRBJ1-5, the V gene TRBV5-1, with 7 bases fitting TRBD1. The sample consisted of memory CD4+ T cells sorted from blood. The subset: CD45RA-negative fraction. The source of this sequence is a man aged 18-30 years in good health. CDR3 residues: CASSPGTENQPQHF. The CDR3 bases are TGCGCCAGCAGCCCCGGGACAGAGAATCAGCCCCAGCATTTT.